Below, 7 T cell receptor beta chains from the same sample are listed, as sequenced in a study of blood T cell repertoires in COVID-19 (dated by TCRdb to 2018 to 2021). The library was produced with the immunoSEQ multiplex PCR assay. TCRdb took this table from immuneACCESS and kept in-frame rearrangements with V and J called. Such tables lack part of the clones; where checked against another copy, unresolved V genes explain under half of the gap, and the rest is unexplained. Present in this sample are 150,000 to 200,000 clones, more than 80% of which were seen just once. The ten largest clonotypes hold roughly 8% of the sample. Specimen: peripheral blood. Receptors were obtained from a woman aged 55-70 years with acute or convalescent COVID-19.

The chain links TRBV4-1 to TRBJ2-3, with 14 bases matching TRBD2. The germline CDR1 and CDR2 sequences are MGHRA and YSYEKL. The V segment lost 1 base and the J segment 1 base; nucleotides outside the gene matches: 10. The CDR3 length is 20 residues. DNA of the CDR3: TGCGCCAGCAGCCAAGGGTGGGCGACTAGCGGGAGGGCCGGCACAGATACGCAGTATTTT. Amino acid sequence: CASSQGWATSGRAGTDTQYF.

The CDR3 region is CASSAGTGNTIYF. CDR3 nucleotide sequence: TGTGCCAGCAGTGCCGGGACAGGCAACACCATATATTTT. The chain uses TRBV2 and TRBJ1-3, with TRBD1 matching over 8 bases. Looked up from germline, CDR1 is SNHLY and CDR2 is FYNNEI. V lost 4 bases, J lost 7 bases, and 3 bases stayed unmatched. This CDR3 has 13 residues. Together with reference TRBV2 and TRBJ1-3, the CDR3 gives the full variable domain: EPEVTQTPSHQVTQMGQEVILRCVPISNHLYFYWYRQILGQKVEFLVSFYNNEISEKSEIFDDQFSVERPDGSNFTLKIRSTKLEDSAMYFCASSAGTGNTIYFGEGSWLTVV.

V gene TRBV7-9 combines with J gene TRBJ2-5, with TRBD1 matching 10 bases. V lost 5 bases, J lost 5 bases, and 5 bases stayed unmatched. The CDR3 has 14 amino acids. Germline V lookup: CDR1 SEHNR, CDR2 FQNEAQ (reference sequence). CDR3 sequence reads: CASSARTGGETQYF. CDR3 bases: TGTGCCAGCAGCGCCCGGACAGGGGGGGAGACCCAGTACTTC. The complete variable domain, with remaining parts taken from reference TRBV7-9 and TRBJ2-5, reads DTGVSQNPRHKITKRGQNVTFRCDPISEHNRLYWYRQTLGQGPEFLTYFQNEAQLEKSRLLSDRFSAERPKGSFSTLEIQRTEQGDSAMYLCASSARTGGETQYFGPGTRLLVL.

V is TRBV19 and J is TRBJ1-2, with D possibly matching TRBD1 (6 bases). The CDR3 runs to 14 residues. V gave up 5 bases and J gave up 1 base, with 11 bases separating them. Germline V CDR1 and CDR2: LNHDA, SQIVND (reference sequence). The chain's CDR3 is CASSPLQGNYGYTF. DNA of the CDR3: TGTGCCAGTAGTCCCCTACAGGGTAACTATGGCTACACCTTC.

The V call is TRBV30, the J call TRBJ2-3; the D is unclear. There are 11 residues in the CDR3. Deletions cut 4 bases from V and 3 bases from J, with 5 bases between. Per germline, CDR1 GTSNPN and CDR2 SVGIG (reference sequence). As DNA, the CDR3 is TGTGCCTGGAAAGAGACAGATACGCAGTATTTT. The encoded protein is CAWKETDTQYF.

This chain joins TRBV3-1 (or the pseudogene TRBV3-2) and TRBJ1-1; D uncertain. Germline V gene data show CDR1 as LGHDT and CDR2 as YNNKEL (reference sequence). This CDR3 contains 15 residues. The V and J ends lost 0 bases and 1 base respectively, with 9 bases between them. The CDR3 region is CASSQDSGKNTEAFF. The CDR3, as DNA: TGTGCCAGCAGCCAAGATTCGGGAAAGAACACTGAAGCTTTCTTT.

The chain carries TRBV9 and TRBJ1-6, with D possibly being TRBD1 (6 bases). Germline V gene sequence: CDR1 SGDLS, CDR2 YYNGEE. V lost 0 bases and J lost 9, with 19 bases in between. The CDR3 is 17 amino acids. The CDR3 loop is CASSVDLSTGGRSPLHF. The CDR3 DNA sequence: TGTGCCAGCAGCGTAGATTTGTCGACAGGCGGTCGTTCACCCCTCCACTTT.